Included here is one T cell receptor (beta chain) sequence, with context. This record comes from a study of blood T cell repertoires in COVID-19. Study overall: PBMCs, B-cell-depleted T cells, or T cells were the source of the cDNA or gDNA that made up the material.

Membership in each cohort depended on participant-reported clinical history. Clones were sequenced by immunoSEQ multiplex PCR, and TCRdb holds only the in-frame ones, with some missing. The data show 200,000 to 250,000 clones, around 80% seen once. Germline lookup yields CDR1 MNHEY and CDR2 SVGAGI. There are 11 residues in the CDR3. V lost 11 bases, J lost 8 bases, and 12 bases lay in between. The clonotype originates from a man between 25 and 39 years old with acute COVID-19. The V call is TRBV6-5, the J call TRBJ1-4, with D possibly TRBD1 on 5 matching bases. The specimen was PBMCs or T cells enriched from blood (not recorded which). The CDR3 protein is CASRASEKLFF. The CDR3, as DNA: TGTGCCTCCAGGGCAAGCGAAAAACTGTTTTTT.